These 8 T cell receptor beta chains came from one sample sequenced in a study of blood T cell repertoires in COVID-19. Assay used: immunoSEQ multiplex PCR; TCRdb lists only in-frame clones, some missing. This repertoire shows about 280,000 clones, approximately 86% found once; its top ten account for approximately 10%. The sample comprised peripheral blood. The origin of the receptors is a man aged 40-49 years with active or convalescent COVID-19.

This clone was seen just once. J is TRBJ1-2 and V is TRBV16; 9 bases agree with TRBD1. Germline CDR1 is KGHSY and CDR2 is FQNENV. V lost 0 bases to trimming and J lost 5 bases; unmatched junction nucleotides: 7. The length of the CDR3 is 16 residues. The chain's CDR3 is CASSQSSGQGRYGYTF. The CDR3 region has the DNA TGTGCCAGCAGCCAATCTTCGGGACAGGGCCGGTATGGCTACACCTTC.

The V call is TRBV5-1, the J call TRBJ1-3; 8 bases map to TRBD1. Germline assignment: CDR1 SGHRS and CDR2 YFSETQ. Trimming at V came to 4 bases and at J to 8 bases, leaving 11 bases not matched to a gene. This CDR3 has 15 amino acids. CDR3 DNA: TGCGCCAGCAGCGCCTACAGGGGGTCCGGGGACACCATATATTTT. This sequence encodes CASSAYRGSGDTIYF.

This rearrangement joins TRBV4-2 to TRBJ1-6; TRBD1 matches at 7 bases. With V trimmed by 4 bases and J by 9 bases, 6 bases remained unmatched. CDR1 is LGHNA, CDR2 YNFKEQ, per germline. The CDR3 length is 14 residues. In DNA, the CDR3 is TGTGCCAGCAGCCCCCGACAGGGTCCTTCACCCCTCCACTTT. This encodes CASSPRQGPSPLHF.

The chain links TRBV5-1 to TRBJ1-6, with D unresolved. This CDR3 spans 13 amino acids. Germline loops: CDR1 SGHRS, CDR2 YFSETQ. V lost 0 bases and J lost 9, with 7 bases in between. CDR3 bases: TGCGCCAGCAGCTTGGCCGAGCGTTCACCCCTCCACTTT. Its translation is CASSLAERSPLHF.

The chain employs TRBV11-3 and TRBJ1-1; TRBD1 aligns across 7 bases. The CDR3 covers 16 residues. After removal of 0 bases from V and 4 bases from J, the junction contained 8 bases not matched to a gene. Germline values: CDR1 SGHNT, CDR2 YENEEA. CDR3 sequence: CASSLERGPGSTEAFF. The CDR3, as DNA: TGTGCCAGCAGCTTAGAGAGGGGGCCGGGGAGCACTGAAGCTTTCTTT.

This clone came up a few times. This rearrangement joins TRBV5-4 to TRBJ2-3; no clear D. In germline, CDR1 is SGHNT, CDR2 YYREEE (reference sequence). CDR3 length: 14 amino acids. The V gene lost 3 bases and the J gene lost 4 bases, with 12 bases spanning the gap. CDR3 bases: TGTGCCAGCAGCTCCCGGAGTTTTGCAGATACGCAGTATTTT. Translating gives CASSSRSFADTQYF.

The chain carries TRBV6-5 and TRBJ1-4; tentatively, D is TRBD1 (6 bases). Germline V gene sequence: CDR1 MNHEY, CDR2 SVGAGI. The CDR3 contains 15 residues. V was clipped by 3 bases and J by 5 bases, with 13 bases between them. In DNA, the CDR3 is TGTGCCAGCAGTTATTCCAGGGGTGAGAATGAAAAACTGTTTTTT. Amino acid sequence: CASSYSRGENEKLFF.

The chain combines TRBV19 with TRBJ2-3, with 12 bases lining up with TRBD2. This CDR3 is built from 14 residues. In germline, CDR1 is LNHDA, CDR2 SQIVND (reference sequence). Trimming took 8 bases from V and 4 from J; bases not matched to a gene: 4. The CDR3 loop is CASATSGGADTQYF. CDR3 nucleotides: TGTGCCAGTGCGACTAGCGGGGGTGCAGATACGCAGTATTTT.